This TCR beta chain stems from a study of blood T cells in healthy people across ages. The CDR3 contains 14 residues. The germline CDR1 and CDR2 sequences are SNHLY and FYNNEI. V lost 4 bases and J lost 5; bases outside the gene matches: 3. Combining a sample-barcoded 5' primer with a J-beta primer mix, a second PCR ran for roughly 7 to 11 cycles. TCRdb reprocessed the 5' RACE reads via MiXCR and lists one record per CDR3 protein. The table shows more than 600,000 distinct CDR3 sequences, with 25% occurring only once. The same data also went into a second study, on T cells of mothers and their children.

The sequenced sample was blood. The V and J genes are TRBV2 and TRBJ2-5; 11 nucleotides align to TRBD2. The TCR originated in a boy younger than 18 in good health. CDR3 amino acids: CASSATSGVETQYF. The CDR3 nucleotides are TGTGCCAGCAGTGCGACTAGCGGGGTGGAGACCCAGTACTTC. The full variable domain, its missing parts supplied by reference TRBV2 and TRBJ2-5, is EPEVTQTPSHQVTQMGQEVILRCVPISNHLYFYWYRQILGQKVEFLVSFYNNEISEKSEIFDDQFSVERPDGSNFTLKIRSTKLEDSAMYFCASSATSGVETQYFGPGTRLLVL.